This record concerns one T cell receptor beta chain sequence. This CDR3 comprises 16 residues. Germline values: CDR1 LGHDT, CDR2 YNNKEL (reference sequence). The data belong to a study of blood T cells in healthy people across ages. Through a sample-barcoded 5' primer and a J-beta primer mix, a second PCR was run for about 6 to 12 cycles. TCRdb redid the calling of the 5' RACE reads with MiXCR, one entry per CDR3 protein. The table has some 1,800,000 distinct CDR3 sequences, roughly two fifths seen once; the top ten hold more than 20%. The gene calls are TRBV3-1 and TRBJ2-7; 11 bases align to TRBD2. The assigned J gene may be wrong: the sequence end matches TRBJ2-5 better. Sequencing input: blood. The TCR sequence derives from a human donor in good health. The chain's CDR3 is CASSRLAGGPVETQYF. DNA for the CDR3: TGTGCCAGCAGCCGCTTAGCGGGGGGGCCTGTGGAGACCCAGTACTTC.